This T cell receptor beta chain originates from a study of CD4 T cells in relation to SARS-CoV-2 and coronaviruses. Worth noting for this clone: The antigen remains undetermined.

CD4+ T cells from unexposed donors were obtained before the COVID-19 pandemic (2011-2018). The cells were cultured for about ten days before CD4+ T cells were isolated. TCRdb's table, derived via immunoSEQ multiplex PCR, lists solely in-frame clones and lacks some. The table shows about 20,000 clones, with under 85% occurring only once. CDR1 and CDR2 (germline): SGHTA, FQGTGA. V lost 6 bases and J lost 4, with 7 bases in between. The CDR3 is made up of 13 amino acids. Sample: CD4+ T cells from PBMCs, cultured in vitro. The chain is built from TRBV7-3 and TRBJ2-6, with D possibly being TRBD2 (5 bases). The receptor was derived from a human donor in good health. For the CDR3, the DNA is TGTGCCAGCAGGGCGGGCGGGGCCAACGTCCTGACTTTC. Residues: CASRAGGANVLTF.